Described below is a single TCR beta chain sequence and its context. No antigen is known for it. Qualities for individual bases were not recorded, and no much larger clone is one base off. Each collaborating institution followed its own protocols to collect whole blood in K2EDTA tubes. For TCRbeta analysis, collaborators shipped samples as frozen whole blood, isolated PBMCs, or DNA extracted from either of those sample types. The data belong to a study of blood T cell repertoires in COVID-19 (TCRdb year 2020). Regarding the research as a whole: Samples from collaborators originated in the United States, Italy and Spain and spanned both the acute and convalescent phases of COVID-19. Deeply sampled blood TCRbeta repertoires from subjects exposed to, actively infected with, or recovered from COVID-19 were included in the dataset. The repertoires were made available in a free public database intended to serve as a resource for research on the immune response to SARS-CoV-2. The material from the prospective study consisted of cDNA or gDNA derived from T cells, B-cell-depleted T cells, or PBMCs. The sample metadata nearly always contained a de-identified subject ID, COVID-19 status, age in years and sex. Samples came from the ongoing ImmuneRACE study (first 160 participants) plus 1,254 subjects from 6 global collaborators. Where available, HLA class I and class II types were taken from metadata supplied by the sample provider and were not determined by assay-based typing. On the study overall, not on this receptor specifically: The amount of clinical and demographic metadata varied by source and participant and was provided uncurated.

TCRbeta CDR3 regions were amplified from genomic DNA by means of the immunoSEQ Assay, a bias-controlled multiplex PCR. Concerning the study's data processing: Nucleated cell counts per sample were estimated from amplification of reference gene primers within the assay. Sequence reads were collapsed and filtered to measure the absolute abundance of every unique TCRbeta CDR3 rearrangement. For each sample, productive Simpson clonality was calculated by taking the square root of Simpson's diversity index across productive rearrangements. TCRdb took over this immuneACCESS table, retaining in-frame rearrangements with V and J assigned. Such tables are incomplete; in checked studies, under half of the missing clones stem from an unresolved V gene, and the remainder is unexplained. That table is the source of V, J and clone size, and D and trimming were worked out from the DNA. The sample contains about 160,000 clones, approximately 88% of them found a single time. The ten largest make up roughly 2.9% of the sample.

Looking up the germline V gene (reference sequence) yields CDR1 MNHEY and CDR2 SMNVEV. V was cut back by 5 bases and J by 6 bases, leaving a gap of 20 bases between them. From the cysteine up to the phenylalanine, the CDR3 has a length of 15 residues. The retained sequence is limited to the CDR3, 45 bases, with the frame set at the first base. The sequenced sample consisted of peripheral blood. The source is a woman aged 60-75 years with acute or convalescent COVID-19. In this chain, TRBV27 is recombined with TRBJ2-7, with a weak D call of TRBD1 (6 bases match). The CDR3 region has the sequence CASSPRQVLEGEQYF. In nucleotide form, the sequence is TGTGCCAGCAGTCCGAGACAGGTGCTTGAGGGCGAGCAGTACTTC.